This T cell receptor beta chain was recorded in a study of T-cell memory formation after mild COVID-19. Remarks on this clonotype: The antigen is undetermined.

Study conclusions and caveats: Contracting clones from day 15 to 85 had balanced CD4/CD8; later expanders favoured CD4+.

TCRdb reprocessed the 5' RACE reads with MiXCR, giving one entry per CDR3 protein. The sample consists of around 300,000 distinct CDR3 sequences, over 10% of them appearing once. CDR3 length equals 15 residues. The V segment lost 5 bases and the J segment 5 bases; nucleotides outside the gene matches: 9. The TCR originated in a man between 18 and 35 years old who had mild COVID-19 (a few samples of this study predate the infection). Cell type and time point are not known. The sequencing input was PBMCs or a T cell subset sorted from them (not recorded which). V and J are TRBV12-3 or TRBV12-4 and TRBJ2-1, with TRBD1 matching over 7 bases. The CDR3 DNA is TGTGCCAGCAGTACACAGGGGTGGGCTGACAATGAGCAGTTCTTC. It is translated as CASSTQGWADNEQFF.